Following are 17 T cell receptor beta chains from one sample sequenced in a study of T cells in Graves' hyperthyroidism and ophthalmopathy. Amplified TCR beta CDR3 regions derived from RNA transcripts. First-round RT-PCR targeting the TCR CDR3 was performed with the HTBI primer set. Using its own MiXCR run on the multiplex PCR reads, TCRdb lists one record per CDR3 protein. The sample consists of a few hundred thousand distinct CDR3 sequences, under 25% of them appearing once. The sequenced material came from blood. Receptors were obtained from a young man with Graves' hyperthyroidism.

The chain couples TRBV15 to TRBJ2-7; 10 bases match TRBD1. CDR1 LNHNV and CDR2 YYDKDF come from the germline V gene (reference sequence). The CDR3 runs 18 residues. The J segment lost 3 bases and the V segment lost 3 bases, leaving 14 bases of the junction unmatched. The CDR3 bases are TGTGCCACCAGCAGGGAAACGGGACAGGGGATTTCTCTCTACGAGCAGTACTTC. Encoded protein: CATSRETGQGISLYEQYF.

CDR3 coding DNA: TGTGCCAGCAGTGCATGGGGAGGGGTGGGCAATCAGCCCCAGCATTTT. It codes for CASSAWGGVGNQPQHF. The chain joins TRBV6-1 to TRBJ1-5; D might be TRBD1 (5 bases). V lost 4 bases and J 2 bases, leaving 15 bases between the germline ends. Germline V lookup: CDR1 MNHNS, CDR2 SASEGT. The length of the CDR3 is 16 residues.

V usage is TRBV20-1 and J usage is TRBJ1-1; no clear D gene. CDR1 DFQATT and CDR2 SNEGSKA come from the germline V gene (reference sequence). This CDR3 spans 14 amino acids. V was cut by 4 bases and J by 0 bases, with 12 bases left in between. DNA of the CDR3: TGCAGTGCTAAATCACCTGGGATGAACACTGAAGCTTTCTTT. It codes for CSAKSPGMNTEAFF.

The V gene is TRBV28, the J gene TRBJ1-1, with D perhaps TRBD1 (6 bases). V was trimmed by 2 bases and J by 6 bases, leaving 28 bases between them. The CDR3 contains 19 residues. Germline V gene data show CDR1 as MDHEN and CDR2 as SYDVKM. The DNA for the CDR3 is TGTGCCAGCAGTTTAAGCTACCGGCCCAGGGGCGCCTTGGTCCCTGAAGCTTTCTTT. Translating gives CASSLSYRPRGALVPEAFF.

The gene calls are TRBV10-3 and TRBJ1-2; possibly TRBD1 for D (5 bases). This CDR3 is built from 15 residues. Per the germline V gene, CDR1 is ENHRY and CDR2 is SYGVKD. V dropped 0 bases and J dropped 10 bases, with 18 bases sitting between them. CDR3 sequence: CAISESREPYVDYTF. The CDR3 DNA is TGTGCCATCAGTGAGTCCAGGGAGCCTTATGTGGACTACACCTTC.

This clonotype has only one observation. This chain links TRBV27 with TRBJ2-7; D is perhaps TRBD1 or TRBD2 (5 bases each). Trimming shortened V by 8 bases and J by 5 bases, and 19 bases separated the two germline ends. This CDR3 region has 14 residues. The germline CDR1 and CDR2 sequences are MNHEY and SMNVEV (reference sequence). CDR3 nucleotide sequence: TGTGCCAGCCGCGACTGGGACGCCCCCCACGAGCAGTACTTC. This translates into CASRDWDAPHEQYF.

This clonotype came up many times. The CDR3 DNA reads as TGTGCCAGCAGCCTTCGGGACTCCCCTCTTCCCGACACCGGGGAGCTGTTTTTT. The encoded protein is CASSLRDSPLPDTGELFF. The V call is TRBV11-1, the J call TRBJ2-2, with a weak D call TRBD2 (6 bases). There are 18 residues in the CDR3. The V end was cut by 5 bases, the J end by 3 bases, with 22 bases between. Looked up from germline, CDR1 is SGHAT and CDR2 is FQDESV (reference sequence).

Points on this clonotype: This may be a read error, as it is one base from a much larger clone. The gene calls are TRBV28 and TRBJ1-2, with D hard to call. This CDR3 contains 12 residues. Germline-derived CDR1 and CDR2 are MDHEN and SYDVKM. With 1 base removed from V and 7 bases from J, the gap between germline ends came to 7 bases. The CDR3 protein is CASSLLGSGYTF. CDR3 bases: TGTGCCAGCAGTTTATTGGGTAGTGGCTACACCTTC.

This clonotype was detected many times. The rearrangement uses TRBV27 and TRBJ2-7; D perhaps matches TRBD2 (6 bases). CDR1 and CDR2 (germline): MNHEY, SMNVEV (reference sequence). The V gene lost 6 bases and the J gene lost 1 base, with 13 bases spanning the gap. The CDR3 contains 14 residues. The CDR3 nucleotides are TGTGCCAGCAGAGGCAGGGAGGTATCCTACGAGCAGTACTTC. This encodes CASRGREVSYEQYF.

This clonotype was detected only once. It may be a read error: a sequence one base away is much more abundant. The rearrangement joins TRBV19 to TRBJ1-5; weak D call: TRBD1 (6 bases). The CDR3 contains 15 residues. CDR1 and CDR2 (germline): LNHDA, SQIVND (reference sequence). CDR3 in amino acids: CASRDRSRGNQPRHF. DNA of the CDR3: TGTGCCAGCCGTGACAGGTCCAGGGGCAATCAGCCCCGGCATTTT.

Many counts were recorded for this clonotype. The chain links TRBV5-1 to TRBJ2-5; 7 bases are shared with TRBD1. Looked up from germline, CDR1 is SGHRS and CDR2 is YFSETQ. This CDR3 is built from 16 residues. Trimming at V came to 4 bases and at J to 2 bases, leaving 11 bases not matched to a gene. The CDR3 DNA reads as TGCGCCAGCAGCCCCGGACATACAGGGGATCAAGAGACCCAGTACTTC. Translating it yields CASSPGHTGDQETQYF.

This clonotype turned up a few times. Here the CDR3 reads CASSEVRTLHF. In nucleotides, the CDR3 is TGTGCCAGCAGTGAAGTGAGGACCCTCCACTTT. The chain recombines TRBV6-1 with TRBJ1-6; D not certain. V was clipped by 1 base and J by 14 bases, with 6 bases between them. Per the germline V gene, CDR1 is MNHNS and CDR2 is SASEGT. This CDR3 has 11 amino acids.

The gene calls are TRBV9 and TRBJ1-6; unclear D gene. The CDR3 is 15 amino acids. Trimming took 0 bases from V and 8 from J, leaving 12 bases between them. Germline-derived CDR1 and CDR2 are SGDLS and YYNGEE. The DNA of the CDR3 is TGTGCCAGCAGCGTAGGGAGGGAACTGGATTCACCCCTCCACTTT. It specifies CASSVGRELDSPLHF. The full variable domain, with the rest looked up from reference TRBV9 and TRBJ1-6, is DSGVTQTPKHLITATGQRVTLRCSPRSGDLSVYWYQQSLDQGLQFLIQYYNGEERAKGNILERFSAQQFPDLHSELNLSSLELGDSALYFCASSVGRELDSPLHFGNGTRLTVT.

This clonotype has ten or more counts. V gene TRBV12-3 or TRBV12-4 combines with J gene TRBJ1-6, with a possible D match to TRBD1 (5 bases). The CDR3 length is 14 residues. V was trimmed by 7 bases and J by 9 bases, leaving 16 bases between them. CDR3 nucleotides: TGTGCCAGCACCGATGGGGGTAGAAGTTCACCCCTCCACTTT. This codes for CASTDGGRSSPLHF.

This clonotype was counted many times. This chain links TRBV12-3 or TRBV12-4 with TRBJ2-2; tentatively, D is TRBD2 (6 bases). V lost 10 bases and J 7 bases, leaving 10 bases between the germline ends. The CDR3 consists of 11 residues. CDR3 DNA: TGTGCCACCGGGGGACTCGGGGAGCTGTTTTTT. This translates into CATGGLGELFF.

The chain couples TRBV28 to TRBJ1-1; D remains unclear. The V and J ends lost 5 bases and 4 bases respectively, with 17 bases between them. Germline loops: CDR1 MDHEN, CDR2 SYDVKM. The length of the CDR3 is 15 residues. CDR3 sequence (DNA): TGTGCCAGCAGTCACAACTTGGGGAGGCGCACTGAAGCTTTCTTT. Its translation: CASSHNLGRRTEAFF. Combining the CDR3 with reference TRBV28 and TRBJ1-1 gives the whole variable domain DVKVTQSSRYLVKRTGEKVFLECVQDMDHENMFWYRQDPGLGLRLIYFSYDVKMKEKGDIPEGYSVSREKKERFSLILESASTNQTSMYLCASSHNLGRRTEAFFGQGTRLTVV.

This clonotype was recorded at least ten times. The CDR3 DNA follows: TGTGCCAGCAGTGGGGGAGAATTTAGGAGCTCCTACGAGCAGTACTTC. Translation gives CASSGGEFRSSYEQYF. The chain recombines TRBV28 with TRBJ2-7; D is perhaps TRBD1 or TRBD2 (5 bases each). Germline V gives CDR1 MDHEN, CDR2 SYDVKM. CDR3 size: 16 residues. Between the trimmed V and J ends, which lost 5 bases and 0 bases, there was a span of 17 bases.